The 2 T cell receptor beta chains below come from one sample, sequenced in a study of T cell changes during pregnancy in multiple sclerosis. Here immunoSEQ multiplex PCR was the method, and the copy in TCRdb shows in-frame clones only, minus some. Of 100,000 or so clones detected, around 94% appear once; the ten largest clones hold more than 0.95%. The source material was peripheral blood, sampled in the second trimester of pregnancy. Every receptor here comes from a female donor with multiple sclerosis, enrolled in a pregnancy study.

CDR3: CASRGRGTYEQYF. CDR3 nucleotides: TGTGCCAGCAGAGGGCGGGGGACCTACGAGCAGTACTTC. This chain joins TRBV6-1 and TRBJ2-7, with 7 positions matching TRBD2. V lost 6 bases, J lost 2 bases, and 4 bases stayed unmatched. The CDR3 length is 13 residues. From germline, CDR1 is MNHNS and CDR2 SASEGT.

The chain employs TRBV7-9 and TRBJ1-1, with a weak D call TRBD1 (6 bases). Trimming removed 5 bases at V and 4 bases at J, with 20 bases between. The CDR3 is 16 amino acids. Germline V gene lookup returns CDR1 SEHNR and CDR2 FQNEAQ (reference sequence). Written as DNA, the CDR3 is TGTGCCAGCAGCGCCTCGGGACACTCGGGGGGCACTGAAGCTTTCTTT. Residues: CASSASGHSGGTEAFF.